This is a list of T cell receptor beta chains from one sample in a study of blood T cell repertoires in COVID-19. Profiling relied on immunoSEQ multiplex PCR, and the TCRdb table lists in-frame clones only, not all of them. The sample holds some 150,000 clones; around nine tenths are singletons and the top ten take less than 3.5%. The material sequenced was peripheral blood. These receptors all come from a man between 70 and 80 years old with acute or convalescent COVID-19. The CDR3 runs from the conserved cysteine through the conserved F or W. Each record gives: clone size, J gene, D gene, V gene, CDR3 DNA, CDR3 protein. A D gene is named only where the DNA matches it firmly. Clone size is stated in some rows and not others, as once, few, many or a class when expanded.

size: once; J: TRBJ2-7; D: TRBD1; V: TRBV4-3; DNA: TGCGCCAGCAGCCCGATGCCGACAGGGAGCTACGAGCAGTACTTC; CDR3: CASSPMPTGSYEQYF
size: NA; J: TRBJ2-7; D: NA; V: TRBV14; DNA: TGTGCCAGCAGCATCTCCGGGGGCTACGAGCAGTACTTC; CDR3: CASSISGGYEQYF
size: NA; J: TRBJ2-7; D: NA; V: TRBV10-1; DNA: TGCGCCAGCAGTGAGGGGCTTGGATACGAGCAGTACTTC; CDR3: CASSEGLGYEQYF
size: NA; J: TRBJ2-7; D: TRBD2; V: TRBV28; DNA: TGTGCCAGCAGTTGGGCGGGAGAGGCCTACGAGCAGTACTTC; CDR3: CASSWAGEAYEQYF
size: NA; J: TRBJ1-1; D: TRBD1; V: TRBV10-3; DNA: TGTGCCATCAGTGGCAACAGGGGAGACACTGAAGCTTTCTTT; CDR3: CAISGNRGDTEAFF
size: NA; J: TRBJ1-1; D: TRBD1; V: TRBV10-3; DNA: TGTGCCATCAGGGGACAGGGGGAAAACACTGAAGCTTTCTTT; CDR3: CAIRGQGENTEAFF
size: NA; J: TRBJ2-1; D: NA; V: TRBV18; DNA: TGTGCCAGCTCACCCGGACAGTCTACCTACAATGAGCAGTTCTTC; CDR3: CASSPGQSTYNEQFF
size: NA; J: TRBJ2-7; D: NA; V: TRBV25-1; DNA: TGTGCCAGCAGTGGATTACCGCCTCCAGGGGACGAGCAGTACTTC; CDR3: CASSGLPPPGDEQYF
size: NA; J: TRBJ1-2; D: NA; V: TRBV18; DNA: TGTGCCAGCTCACCAGCGGAGACAGGCGCTCACACCTTC; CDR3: CASSPAETGAHTF
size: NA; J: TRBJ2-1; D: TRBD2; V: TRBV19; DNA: TGTGCCAGTAGTATTAGGGCGCAGAGCGCGCGGGAGACCAATGAGCAGTTCTTC; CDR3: CASSIRAQSARETNEQFF
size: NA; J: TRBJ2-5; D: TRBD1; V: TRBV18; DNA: TGTGCCAGCTCACCTCAATCGGGACAGCAAGAGACCCAGTACTTC; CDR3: CASSPQSGQQETQYF
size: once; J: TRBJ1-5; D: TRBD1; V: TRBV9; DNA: TGTGCCAGCAGCGTAGGAACAGGGGGCGGACAGCCCCAGCATTTT; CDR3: CASSVGTGGGQPQHF
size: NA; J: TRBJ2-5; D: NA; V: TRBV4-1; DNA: TGCGCCAGCAGCCCGACAGGCAACCAAGAGACCCAGTACTTC; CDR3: CASSPTGNQETQYF
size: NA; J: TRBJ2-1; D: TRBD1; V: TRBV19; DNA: TGTGCCAGTAGTATAGTAGCACCGGGCAGGGGGTTCTACAATGAGCAGTTCTTC; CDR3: CASSIVAPGRGFYNEQFF
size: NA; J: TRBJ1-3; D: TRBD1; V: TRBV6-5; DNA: TGTGCCAGCAGGGACAGGGGAGGCACTGGAAACACCATATATTTT; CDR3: CASRDRGGTGNTIYF
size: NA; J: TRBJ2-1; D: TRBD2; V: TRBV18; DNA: TGTGCCAGCTCACAGGCTAGCGGGAGAGTAGATGAGCAGTTCTTC; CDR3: CASSQASGRVDEQFF
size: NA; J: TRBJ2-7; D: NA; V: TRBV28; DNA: TGTGCCACCAGCGGGTTTTCCTACGAGCAGTACTTC; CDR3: CATSGFSYEQYF
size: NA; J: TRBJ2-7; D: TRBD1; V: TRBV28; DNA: TGTGCCAGCAGTTTGCGACAGGGGGCCTACGAGCAGTACTTC; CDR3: CASSLRQGAYEQYF
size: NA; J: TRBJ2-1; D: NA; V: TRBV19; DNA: TGTGCCAGTAGTATTTCAGGGGAAAACAATGAGCAGTTCTTC; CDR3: CASSISGENNEQFF
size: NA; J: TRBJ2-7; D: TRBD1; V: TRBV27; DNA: TGTGCCAGCAGTTCACGGGACAGCTTGGACGAGCAGTACTTC; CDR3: CASSSRDSLDEQYF
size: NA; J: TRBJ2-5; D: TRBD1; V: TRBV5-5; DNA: TGTGCCAGCAGCATAAGACAGGGGGCATTAGTAGAGACCCAGTACTTC; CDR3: CASSIRQGALVETQYF
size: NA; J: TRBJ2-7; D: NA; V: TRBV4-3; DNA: TGCGCCAGCAGCCAAGAAGGCAGGTACTCTTACGAGCAGTACTTC; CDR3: CASSQEGRYSYEQYF
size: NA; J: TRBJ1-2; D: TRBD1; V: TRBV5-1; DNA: TGCGCCAGCAGCTTGGGGACAGGGGGCTATGGCTACACCTTC; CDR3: CASSLGTGGYGYTF
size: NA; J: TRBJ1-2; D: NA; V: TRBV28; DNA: TGTGCCAGCAGTTCACCACGGACAGCCTATGGCTACACCTTC; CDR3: CASSSPRTAYGYTF
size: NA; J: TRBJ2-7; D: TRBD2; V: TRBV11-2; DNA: TGTGCCAGCAGTACTCGGACTAGCGGATACGAGCAGTACTTC; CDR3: CASSTRTSGYEQYF
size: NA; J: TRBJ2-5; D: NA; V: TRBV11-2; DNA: TGTGCCAGCAGCTTAGGAGTCCAAGAGACCCAGTACTTC; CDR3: CASSLGVQETQYF
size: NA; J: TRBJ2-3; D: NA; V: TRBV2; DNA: TGTGCCAGCAGTAGCGGGTACGCCCCAGATACGCAGTATTTT; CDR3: CASSSGYAPDTQYF
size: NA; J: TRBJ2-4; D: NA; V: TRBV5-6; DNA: TGTGCCAGCAGCTTGGATAGGGGGTGGGCCAAAAACATTCAGTACTTC; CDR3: CASSLDRGWAKNIQYF
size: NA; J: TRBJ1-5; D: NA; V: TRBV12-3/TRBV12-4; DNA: TGTGCCAGCAGTCCAACCCTAGGCCAGCCCCAGCATTTT; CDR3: CASSPTLGQPQHF
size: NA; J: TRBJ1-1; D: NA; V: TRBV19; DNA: TGTGCCAGTAGTCTTCGACTCTCACCTTTCTTT; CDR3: CASSLRLSPFF
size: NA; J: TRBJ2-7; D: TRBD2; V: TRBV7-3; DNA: TGTGCCAGCAGCTTATCCCGGACTAGCTCTTCCGAGCAGTACTTC; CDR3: CASSLSRTSSSEQYF
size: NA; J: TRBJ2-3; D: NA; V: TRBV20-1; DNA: TGCAGTGCTAGTAGGGGTGCCGTTACGGATACGCAGTATTTT; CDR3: CSASRGAVTDTQYF
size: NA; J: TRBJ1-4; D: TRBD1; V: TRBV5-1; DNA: TGCGCCAGCAGCCCATGGGACAGAAAAAGTGAAAAACTGTTTTTT; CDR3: CASSPWDRKSEKLFF
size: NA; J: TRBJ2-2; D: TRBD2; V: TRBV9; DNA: TGTGCCAGCAGCGTGGCATCCGGGGCGGGAGTGCACGGGGAGCTGTTTTTT; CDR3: CASSVASGAGVHGELFF
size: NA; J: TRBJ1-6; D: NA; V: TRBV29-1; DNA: TGCAGCGTCCCCGGGACATTTTTCGATTCACCCCTCCACTTT; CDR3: CSVPGTFFDSPLHF
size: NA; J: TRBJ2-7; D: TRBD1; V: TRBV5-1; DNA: TGCGCCAGCAGCGCGGGACAGGGGTTATCCTACGAGCAGTACTTC; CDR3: CASSAGQGLSYEQYF
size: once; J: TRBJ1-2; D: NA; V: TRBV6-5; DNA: TGTGCCAGCAGGTTCGACAGAAACTATGGCTACACCTTC; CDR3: CASRFDRNYGYTF
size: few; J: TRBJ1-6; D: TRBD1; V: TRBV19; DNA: TGTGCCAGTAGTATAAGGACAGGGGAGCATTCACCCCTCCACTTT; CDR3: CASSIRTGEHSPLHF
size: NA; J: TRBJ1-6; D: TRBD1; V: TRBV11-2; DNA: TGTGCCAGCGGTTCGGGACAGGGGACAACTAGGGCCTATAATTCACCCCTCCACTTT; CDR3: CASGSGQGTTRAYNSPLHF
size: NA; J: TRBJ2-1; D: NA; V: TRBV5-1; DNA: TGCGCCAGCAGGGGGGACTGGACTACAAGTGAGCAGTTCTTC; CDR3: CASRGDWTTSEQFF
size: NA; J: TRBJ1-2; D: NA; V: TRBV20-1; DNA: TGCAGTCCGGACACGGGCTACACCTTC; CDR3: CSPDTGYTF
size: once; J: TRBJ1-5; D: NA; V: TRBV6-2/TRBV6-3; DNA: TGTGCCAGCAGTTATGGGCCCCGCGGGGCCCAGCATTTT; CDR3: CASSYGPRGAQHF
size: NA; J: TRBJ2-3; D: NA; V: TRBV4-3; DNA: TGCGCCAGCAGCCAAGAGAGCCGCACAGATACGCAGTATTTT; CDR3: CASSQESRTDTQYF
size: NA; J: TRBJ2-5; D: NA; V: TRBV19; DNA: TGTGCCAGTAGTTCGGGCGGAGGAGAGACCCAGTACTTC; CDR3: CASSSGGGETQYF
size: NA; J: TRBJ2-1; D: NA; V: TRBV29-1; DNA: TGCAGCGTTGGTGCAGGGTCCGAAAACAATGAGCAGTTCTTC; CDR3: CSVGAGSENNEQFF
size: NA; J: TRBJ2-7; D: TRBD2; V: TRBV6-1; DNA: TGTGCCAGCAGTGATAGGGCGGGAGGGCCCCACGAGCAGTACTTC; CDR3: CASSDRAGGPHEQYF
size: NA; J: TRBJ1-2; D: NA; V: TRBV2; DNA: TGTGCCAGCAGTGGTACAGACGTCTATGGCTACACCTTC; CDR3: CASSGTDVYGYTF
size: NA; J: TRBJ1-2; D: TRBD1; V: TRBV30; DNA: TGTGCACCGGACAGGGCCAATGGCTACACCTTC; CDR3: CAPDRANGYTF
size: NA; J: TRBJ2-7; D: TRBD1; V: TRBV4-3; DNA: TGCGCCAGCAGCCAGGCCGGGACAGGGGTTCACGAGCAGTACTTC; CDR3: CASSQAGTGVHEQYF